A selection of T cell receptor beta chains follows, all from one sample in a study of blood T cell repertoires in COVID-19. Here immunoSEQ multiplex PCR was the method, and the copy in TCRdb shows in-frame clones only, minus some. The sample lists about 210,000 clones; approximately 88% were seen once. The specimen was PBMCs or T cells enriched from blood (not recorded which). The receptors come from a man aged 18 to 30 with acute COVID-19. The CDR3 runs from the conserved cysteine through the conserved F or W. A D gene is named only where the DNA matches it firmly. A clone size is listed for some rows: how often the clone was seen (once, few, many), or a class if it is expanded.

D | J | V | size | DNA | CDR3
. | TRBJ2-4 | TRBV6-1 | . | TGTGCCAGCAGTGACACAGAACAGAGACAGTACTTC | CASSDTEQRQYF
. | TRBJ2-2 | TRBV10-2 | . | TGCGCTTCGGTGCAGGCGAACACCGGGGAGCTGTTTTTT | CASVQANTGELFF
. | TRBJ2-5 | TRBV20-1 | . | TGCAGTGCTACTAGCCGGGAGACCCAGTACTTC | CSATSRETQYF
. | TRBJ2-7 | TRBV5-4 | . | TGTGCCAGCAGCTTGGCTACGGTCCCGGCAGGGCAGTACTTC | CASSLATVPAGQYF
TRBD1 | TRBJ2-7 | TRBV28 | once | TGTGCCAGCAGTTTATGGGGACAGGGAAGTCTCGTCGAGCAGTACTTC | CASSLWGQGSLVEQYF
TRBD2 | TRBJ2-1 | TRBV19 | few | TGTGCCAGCGGACTAGCGGGAGCGAATGAGCAGTTCTTC | CASGLAGANEQFF
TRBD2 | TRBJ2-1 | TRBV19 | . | TGTGCCAGTAGTAAAGGGACTAGCGGGTTCTCCTACAATGAGCAGTTCTTC | CASSKGTSGFSYNEQFF
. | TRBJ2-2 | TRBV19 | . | TGTGCCGGTAGAGGGAGCCCGAACACCGGGGAGCTGTTTTTT | CAGRGSPNTGELFF
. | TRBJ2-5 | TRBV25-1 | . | TGTGCCAGCAGTGGGCCACAAGGGGAAGAGACCCAGTACTTC | CASSGPQGEETQYF
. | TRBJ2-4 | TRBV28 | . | TGTGCCAGCAGTTTATTTGCCGGGTTCGAAAACATTCAGTACTTC | CASSLFAGFENIQYF
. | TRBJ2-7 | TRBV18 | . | TGTGCCAGCTCACCACTAGCGGGGACAGGGCCCCTGGATGAGCAGTACTTC | CASSPLAGTGPLDEQYF
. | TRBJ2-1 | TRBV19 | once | TGTGCCAGTAGAAGGCTAGCGACCTACAATGAGCAGTTCTTC | CASRRLATYNEQFF
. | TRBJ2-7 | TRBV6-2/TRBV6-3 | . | TGTGCCAGCAGTTACTCGGACACCTACGAGCAGTACTTC | CASSYSDTYEQYF
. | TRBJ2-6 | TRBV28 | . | TGTGCCAGCAGTTTATCCCCCTCTAGCGCTGGGGCCAACGTCCTGACTTTC | CASSLSPSSAGANVLTF
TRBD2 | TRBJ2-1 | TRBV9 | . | TGTGCCAGCAGCGTAGCCCCGGGACTAGCGGGAGGTCATCGCGACAATGAGCAGTTCTTC | CASSVAPGLAGGHRDNEQFF
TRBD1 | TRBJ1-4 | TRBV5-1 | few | TGCGCCAGCAAGGCGACAGGGCATGAAAAACTGTTTTTT | CASKATGHEKLFF
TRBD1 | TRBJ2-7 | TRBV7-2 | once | TGTGCCAGCAGCTTAGGTGGCAGGGGGCACGAGCAGTACTTC | CASSLGGRGHEQYF
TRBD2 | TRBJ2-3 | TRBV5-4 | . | TGTGCCAGCCCCGGGACTAGCGGGGGCACCTGGACAGATACGCAGTATTTT | CASPGTSGGTWTDTQYF
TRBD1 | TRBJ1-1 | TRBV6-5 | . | TGTGCCAGCGATCCGGGACAGGGCGCCTCCGAAGCTTTCTTT | CASDPGQGASEAFF
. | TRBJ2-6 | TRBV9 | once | TGTGCCAGCAGCGTAGGCGGGCCCTCTGGGGCCAACGTCCTGACTTTC | CASSVGGPSGANVLTF
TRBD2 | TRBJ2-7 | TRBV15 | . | TGTGCCACCAGCAGTAGCGGGAGTACCTACGAGCAGTACTTC | CATSSSGSTYEQYF
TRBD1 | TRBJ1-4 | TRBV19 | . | TGTGCCAGTACCCCTGGACAGGGAAGAGAAAAACTGTTTTTT | CASTPGQGREKLFF
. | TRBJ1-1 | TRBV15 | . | TGTGCCACCAGCAGCATTCTAAACACTGAAGCTTTCTTT | CATSSILNTEAFF
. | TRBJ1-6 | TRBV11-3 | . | TGTGCCAGCAGCTTAGAAGGGAGTTCACCCCTCCACTTT | CASSLEGSSPLHF
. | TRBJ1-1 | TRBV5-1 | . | TGCGCCAGCAGCCTTAGCAGGGCCCTGAACACTGAAGCTTTCTTT | CASSLSRALNTEAFF
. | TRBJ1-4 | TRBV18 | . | TGTGCCAGCTCACCGGAGGGTCCGGGCGGTGCAACTAATGAAAAACTGTTTTTT | CASSPEGPGGATNEKLFF
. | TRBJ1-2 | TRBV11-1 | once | TGTGCCAGCAGCCCCTCGGGCCAGGGCGAGGACTATGGCTACACCTTC | CASSPSGQGEDYGYTF
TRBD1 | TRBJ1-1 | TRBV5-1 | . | TGCGCCAGCAGCTTGGACGGGACAGGGGTTGAAGCTTTCTTT | CASSLDGTGVEAFF
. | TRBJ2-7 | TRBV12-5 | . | TGTGCTAGTGGTTTTGGCCAGGTCCCAGGGGAGCAGTACTTC | CASGFGQVPGEQYF
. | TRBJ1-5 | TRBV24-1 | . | TGTGCCACTTCGGACAGTTATAGCAATCAGCCCCAGCATTTT | CATSDSYSNQPQHF
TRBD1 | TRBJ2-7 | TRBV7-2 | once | TGTGCCAGCAGCTTAGAACAGGGGGCCTACGAGCAGTACTTC | CASSLEQGAYEQYF
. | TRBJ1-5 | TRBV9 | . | TGTGCCAGCGGTGGACAGTCTAATCAGCCCCAGCATTTT | CASGGQSNQPQHF
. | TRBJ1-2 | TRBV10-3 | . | TGTGCCACCGGAGTAGGGGGAAACTATGGCTACACCTTC | CATGVGGNYGYTF
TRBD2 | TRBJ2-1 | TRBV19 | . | TGTGCCAGTAGTAAGGGACTAGCCTCCTACAATGAGCAGTTCTTC | CASSKGLASYNEQFF
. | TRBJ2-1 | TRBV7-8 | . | TGTGCCAGCACCCCACGAAGTGGGAGCTCCTACAATGAGCAGTTCTTC | CASTPRSGSSYNEQFF
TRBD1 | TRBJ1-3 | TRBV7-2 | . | TGTGCCAGCAGCGGAGTGGGGACAGTTGGAAACACCATATATTTT | CASSGVGTVGNTIYF
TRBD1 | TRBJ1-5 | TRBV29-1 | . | TGCAGCGTTTCAGGGGGAGTCAATCAGCCCCAGCATTTT | CSVSGGVNQPQHF
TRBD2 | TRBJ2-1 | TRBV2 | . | TGTGCCAGCAGAACTACTAGCGGGAGGGGGGATGAGCAGTTCTTC | CASRTTSGRGDEQFF
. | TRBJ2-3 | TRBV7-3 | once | TGTGCCAGCAGCTTAACTGGCGGAGGGGTCACAGATACGCAGTATTTT | CASSLTGGGVTDTQYF
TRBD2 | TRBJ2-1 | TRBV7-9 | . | TGTGCCAGCAGCTTAGAACTAGCGGGATCGGATGAGCAGTTCTTC | CASSLELAGSDEQFF
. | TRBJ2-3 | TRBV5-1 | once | TGCGCCAGCAGCTTGGCTGGACAGAAAACAGATACGCAGTATTTT | CASSLAGQKTDTQYF
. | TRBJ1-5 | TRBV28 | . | TGTGCCAGCAGTTTTGAAGGGAAGGGGGATCAGCCCCAGCATTTT | CASSFEGKGDQPQHF
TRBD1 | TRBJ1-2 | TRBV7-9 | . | TGTGCCAGCAACCCAACAGGGGTGGAGGGCTACACCTTC | CASNPTGVEGYTF
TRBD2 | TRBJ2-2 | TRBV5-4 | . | TGTGCCAGCAGCTCAGGACTAGCGGGAGGTACCGCCGGGGAGCTGTTTTTT | CASSSGLAGGTAGELFF
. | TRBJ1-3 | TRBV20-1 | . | TGCAGTGCTAGTGTGTGGGGGGGTACGGGACGCAACACCATATATTTT | CSASVWGGTGRNTIYF
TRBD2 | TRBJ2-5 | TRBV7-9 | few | TGTGCCAGCAGCTTCCCTAGCGGGAGCGAGCCCCAAGAGACCCAGTACTTC | CASSFPSGSEPQETQYF
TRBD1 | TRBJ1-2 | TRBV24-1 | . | TGTGCCACCAGTGACGGACAGGGCGGAAACTATGGCTACACCTTC | CATSDGQGGNYGYTF
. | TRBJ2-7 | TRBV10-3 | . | TGTGCCATCAGTGAGTCCTCAGGGGGGAGCTCCTACGAGCAGTACTTC | CAISESSGGSSYEQYF
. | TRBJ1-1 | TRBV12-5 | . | TGTGCTAGTGGTTTGGTACCACGGGAAATGAACACTGAAGCTTTCTTT | CASGLVPREMNTEAFF
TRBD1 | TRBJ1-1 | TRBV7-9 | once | TGTGCCAGCAGCGGGACAGGGGTGGGGGAAGCTTTCTTT | CASSGTGVGEAFF
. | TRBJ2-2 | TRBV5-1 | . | TGCGCCAGCAGCTTGCAAGGAGGGAACACCGGGGAGCTGTTTTTT | CASSLQGGNTGELFF
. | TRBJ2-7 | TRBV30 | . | TGTGCCTGGAGTATTAGCGTCTACGAGCAGTACTTC | CAWSISVYEQYF
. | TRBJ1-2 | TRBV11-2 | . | TGTGCCAGCAGCCCAGCGGTCCAGGGAGGCTATGGCTACACCTTC | CASSPAVQGGYGYTF